This is a list of T cell receptor beta chains from one sample in a study of cytomegalovirus exposure and HLA in healthy donors. The data were produced by immunoSEQ multiplex PCR, yet TCRdb's version contains in-frame clones alone and is incomplete. The data show tens of thousands of clones, with approximately 84% seen just once and 0.95% to 1.5% held by the top ten. The sequenced sample consisted of PBMCs. Source of these receptors: a girl aged 2 to 10 in good health and CMV-seropositive. Each CDR3 is given with its conserved first and last residue. D genes are given only for firm matches. Some rows have no size entry. The others give once, few or many, or a class for an expanded clone.

D,V,size,J,DNA,CDR3
-,TRBV25-1,-,TRBJ1-2,TGTGCCAGCACCAGCACAGGACGAGGCTACACCTTC,CASTSTGRGYTF
-,TRBV28,once,TRBJ2-7,TGTGCCAGCAGTTTTTGGCTCTTTAGCGCTATCCACGAGCAGTACTTC,CASSFWLFSAIHEQYF
-,TRBV28,-,TRBJ2-7,TGTGCCAGCGGCTGGTACGGGAGTGGCTACGAGCAGTACTTC,CASGWYGSGYEQYF
-,TRBV7-9,-,TRBJ2-7,TGTGCCAGCAGCTTGACGGGGGAGCAGTACTTC,CASSLTGEQYF
TRBD1,TRBV6-1,-,TRBJ1-2,TGTGCCAGCAGTGAAAAGTTGGCAGGGACAGTTAACTATGGCTACACCTTC,CASSEKLAGTVNYGYTF
-,TRBV7-2,-,TRBJ2-7,TGTGCCAGCAGCTTAGGCGGGACGAGCTCCTACGAGCAGTACTTC,CASSLGGTSSYEQYF
-,TRBV6-6,-,TRBJ1-4,TGTGCCAGCAGTTATCATCCAAGAGGTGATGAACTGTTTTTT,CASSYHPRGDELFF
TRBD1,TRBV30,-,TRBJ1-5,TGTGCCTGGAGTGTGGGACAGGGGGCTCAGCCCCAGCATTTT,CAWSVGQGAQPQHF
TRBD1,TRBV19,-,TRBJ1-4,TGTGCCAGTAGACAGGGGGCGCGTGAAAAACTGTTTTTT,CASRQGAREKLFF
-,TRBV15,-,TRBJ2-5,TGTGCCACCAGCAGAGTAGCGGAAGAGACCCAGTACTTC,CATSRVAEETQYF
-,TRBV5-1,-,TRBJ1-4,TGCGCCAGCAGCCGGGACAATTATAGTGAAAAACTGTTTTTT,CASSRDNYSEKLFF
-,TRBV7-2,-,TRBJ1-2,TGTGCCAGCAGATTAAACCGAGGTCAGCTCCACTTC,CASRLNRGQLHF
-,TRBV9,-,TRBJ2-2,TGTGCCAGCAGCGTGGAACCGGGCACCGGGGAGCTGTTTTTT,CASSVEPGTGELFF
TRBD1,TRBV28,-,TRBJ1-4,TGTGCCAGCAGTTTATCGCCTCGACAGGGGATAAATGAAAAACTGTTTTTT,CASSLSPRQGINEKLFF
TRBD1,TRBV6-6,-,TRBJ1-1,TGTGCCAGCAGTTACTCGACAGGGACTGAAGCTTTCTTT,CASSYSTGTEAFF
TRBD1,TRBV2,-,TRBJ1-4,TGTGCCAGCAGTCACCTCCGGGACAGGGGTGAAAAACTGTTTTTT,CASSHLRDRGEKLFF
-,TRBV18,once,TRBJ1-2,TGTGCCAGCTCACCCACCCTGACAGATTTTTATGGCTACACCTTC,CASSPTLTDFYGYTF
TRBD2,TRBV5-4,-,TRBJ2-2,TGTGCCAGCAGCCAACGGACACTAGCGGGAGGGAATACCGGGGAGCTGTTTTTT,CASSQRTLAGGNTGELFF
TRBD2,TRBV10-1,-,TRBJ2-2,TGCGCCAGCAGGGGGACTAGCGGGACCGGGGAGCTGTTTTTT,CASRGTSGTGELFF
TRBD1,TRBV2,-,TRBJ2-7,TGTGCCAGCAGTGAGAGACAGGGGATCTACGAGCAGTACTTC,CASSERQGIYEQYF
TRBD1,TRBV19,-,TRBJ2-7,TGTGCCAGTAGTCCGAGGGACAGGGCCCCCTACGAGCAGTACTTC,CASSPRDRAPYEQYF
-,TRBV28,-,TRBJ2-2,TGTGCCAGCAGTTTGGGGGGGCGCACCGGGGAGCTGTTTTTT,CASSLGGRTGELFF
TRBD2,TRBV28,-,TRBJ2-7,TGTGCCAGCAACAGTATGGCTAGCGGGAGATACGAGCAGTACTTC,CASNSMASGRYEQYF
TRBD2,TRBV2,-,TRBJ2-2,TGTGCCAGCAGGGTGGGTCTAGCGGGAATCACCACCGGGGAGCTGTTTTTT,CASRVGLAGITTGELFF
-,TRBV25-1,-,TRBJ2-3,TGTGCCAGCAACTCCGTGAATACGCAGTATTTT,CASNSVNTQYF
-,TRBV13,-,TRBJ2-7,TGTGCCAGCAGCTTCAGTTTTACCGCCTACGAGCAGTACTTC,CASSFSFTAYEQYF
TRBD1,TRBV5-1,-,TRBJ1-2,TGCGCCAGCAGCTCAGAGGGACAGCGTAAGGATGGCTACACCTTC,CASSSEGQRKDGYTF